A single sample gave rise to the 18 T cell receptor beta chains below, sequenced in a study of cytomegalovirus exposure and HLA in healthy donors (dated by TCRdb to about 2017). The library was prepared using the immunoSEQ multiplex PCR assay. TCRdb retrieved this table from immuneACCESS and kept in-frame rearrangements only. Not all clones are present; in checked studies, unresolved V genes account for under half, and no reason is known for the remainder. The sample table records fewer than 70,000 clones; roughly 94% of these occur just once. Together, the top ten hold roughly 6.3% of the sample. Input material: PBMCs. These receptors came from a woman between 18 and 29 years old in good health and CMV-seropositive.

The rearrangement links TRBV28 to TRBJ1-2, with 8 bases lining up with TRBD1. The germline V gene has CDR1 MDHEN and CDR2 SYDVKM. V gave up 3 bases and J gave up 8 bases; unmatched junction bases: 14. The CDR3 has 16 residues. CDR3 sequence: CASSLPPHRGMRGYTF. The CDR3, as DNA: TGTGCCAGCAGTTTGCCCCCTCACAGGGGGATGCGAGGCTACACCTTC.

The rearrangement joins TRBV27 to TRBJ1-2; 8 bases are shared with TRBD1. CDR3 length: 13 residues. CDR1 and CDR2 from the germline V gene are MNHEY and SMNVEV (reference sequence). J gave up 8 bases and V 5 bases, and 7 bases lay outside the gene matches. The CDR3 protein is CASSTGGRGGYTF. DNA for the CDR3: TGTGCCAGCAGTACAGGGGGTCGGGGAGGCTACACCTTC.

As to this clone: One end of the junction is discordant with germline, which a read error may explain. J is TRBJ1-2 and V is TRBV6-5, with a possible D match to TRBD1 (6 bases). Germline CDR1 is MNHEY and CDR2 is SVGAGI. The CDR3 has 16 residues. In DNA, the CDR3 is TGTGCCAGCAGTTACTCGAATGGTCAGGGGCGCACGGTGGAGGCCTTC. Protein product: CASSYSNGQGRTVEAF.

V and J are TRBV5-1 and TRBJ2-1, with 11 positions matching TRBD2. Germline V lookup: CDR1 SGHRS, CDR2 YFSETQ. The J segment lost 9 bases and the V segment lost 7 bases, leaving 9 bases of the junction unmatched. This CDR3 has 14 residues. The CDR3 loop is CASATSGVNSEQFF. CDR3 DNA sequence: TGCGCCAGCGCGACTAGCGGGGTAAATAGTGAGCAGTTCTTC.

The chain joins TRBV5-1 to TRBJ2-3; the match to TRBD1 covers 8 bases. This CDR3 comprises 15 residues. V dropped 5 bases and J dropped 2; count of bases not matched to a gene: 7. CDR1 is SGHRS, CDR2 YFSETQ, per germline. CDR3 loop: CASRLSDRATDTQYF. The DNA for the CDR3 is TGCGCCAGCAGGCTTTCGGACAGGGCCACAGATACGCAGTATTTT.

This clone was picked up a small number of times. The CDR3 region has the DNA TGCGCCAGCAGCCCAACACAGGGGAACACTGAAGCTTTCTTT. Translation: CASSPTQGNTEAFF. V gene TRBV5-1 combines with J gene TRBJ1-1, with D perhaps matching TRBD1 (6 bases). V was clipped by 4 bases and J by 1 base, with 11 bases between them. This CDR3 is built from 14 residues. Germline-derived CDR1 and CDR2 are SGHRS and YFSETQ.

There are a few counts of this clone. This chain uses TRBV4-1 with TRBJ2-2, with D hard to call. Germline CDR1 is MGHRA and CDR2 is YSYEKL. The CDR3 loop spans 13 amino acids. The V end lost 0 bases, the J end lost 5 bases, and 4 bases lay between the germline ends. The CDR3 DNA reads TGCGCCAGCAGCCAAGATCGGACCGGGGAGCTGTTTTTT. This translates into CASSQDRTGELFF.

This chain links TRBV19 with TRBJ2-7; 8 bases line up with TRBD1. CDR3 length equals 15 residues. Trimming removed 1 base from V and 5 bases from J; junction bases left unmatched: 7. CDR1 LNHDA and CDR2 SQIVND come from the germline V gene (reference sequence). CDR3 residues: CASSIVGRGLDEQYF. The CDR3 DNA follows: TGTGCCAGTAGTATAGTGGGCAGGGGGCTCGACGAGCAGTACTTC.

The gene calls are TRBV7-9 and TRBJ2-2; 7 nucleotides agree with TRBD2. In germline, CDR1 is SEHNR, CDR2 FQNEAQ (reference sequence). J gave up 7 bases and V 5 bases, and 4 bases lay outside the gene matches. The CDR3 has 13 residues. CDR3 residues: CASSRREYGELFF. The CDR3 DNA is TGTGCCAGCAGCCGGCGGGAGTACGGGGAGCTGTTTTTT.

This sequence joins TRBV7-9 and TRBJ1-6; D is perhaps TRBD1 (6 bases). Deletions cut 7 bases from V and 8 bases from J, with 9 bases between. The germline gives CDR1 SEHNR, CDR2 FQNEAQ (reference sequence). This CDR3 has 12 amino acids. CDR3 region: CASNRVDSPLHF. The CDR3 region has the DNA TGTGCCAGCAACAGGGTGGATTCACCCCTCCACTTT.

V and J are TRBV7-3 and TRBJ1-1; D is ambiguous. V was trimmed by 0 bases and J by 6 bases, leaving 8 bases between them. The CDR3 covers 13 residues. Germline CDR1 and CDR2: SGHTA and FQGTGA. The CDR3 DNA is TGTGCCAGCAGCTTAACCCCAGGATCTGAAGCTTTCTTT. Its protein product is CASSLTPGSEAFF.

The chain combines TRBV7-2 with TRBJ2-2, with 7 bases matching TRBD1. J was trimmed by 6 bases and V by 1 base; bases with no gene match: 2. Germline assignment: CDR1 SGHTA and CDR2 FQGNSA. This CDR3 region has 14 residues. The CDR3 loop reads CASSLEQGSGELFF. The CDR3, as DNA: TGTGCCAGCAGCTTAGAACAGGGGTCCGGGGAGCTGTTTTTT.

This sequence joins TRBV7-6 and TRBJ1-2; 9 nucleotides agree with TRBD1. Germline loops: CDR1 SGHVS, CDR2 FNYEAQ. The CDR3 length is 12 residues. V dropped 3 bases and J dropped 13; count of bases not matched to a gene: 6. The CDR3 nucleotides are TGTGCCAGCAGCTTCGTACAGGGGGCTGTCACCTTC. Translation gives CASSFVQGAVTF.

This clone was found once. The rearrangement joins TRBV5-6 to TRBJ1-2; 7 bases agree with TRBD1. This CDR3 is built from 12 residues. V was pared by 2 bases and J by 8 bases, with 3 bases of the junction left unmatched. Germline V gene sequence: CDR1 SGHDT, CDR2 YYEEEE. The CDR3 sequence: CASSFVQGGYTF. The CDR3 nucleotides read TGTGCCAGCAGCTTCGTACAGGGGGGCTACACCTTC.

This rearrangement joins TRBV7-6 to TRBJ1-4, with D possibly matching TRBD1 (6 bases). Germline CDR1 is SGHVS and CDR2 is FNYEAQ. Trimming removed 3 bases from V and 7 bases from J, with 15 bases in between. CDR3 length: 15 amino acids. CDR3 sequence (DNA): TGTGCCAGCAGCTTGGAACAGGGATCGGGTGAAAAACTGTTTTTT. It specifies CASSLEQGSGEKLFF. Based on the CDR3 plus reference TRBV7-6 and TRBJ1-4, the full variable domain is GAGVSQSPRYKVTKRGQDVALRCDPISGHVSLYWYRQALGQGPEFLTYFNYEAQQDKSGLPNDRFSAERPEGSISTLTIQRTEQRDSAMYRCASSLEQGSGEKLFFGSGTQLSVL.

This sequence joins TRBV12-5 and TRBJ2-1; tentative D call: TRBD2 (6 bases). Germline V CDR1 and CDR2: LGHNT, FRNRAP. This CDR3 has 12 amino acids. V lost 5 bases and J lost 10, with 12 bases in between. The CDR3 nucleotides read TGTGCTAGTGGTGCCGGAGGGTTCGAGCAGTTCTTC. Protein sequence: CASGAGGFEQFF. Filled out from reference TRBV12-5 and TRBJ2-1, the complete variable domain reads DARVTQTPRHKVTEMGQEVTMRCQPILGHNTVFWYRQTMMQGLELLAYFRNRAPLDDSGMPKDRFSAEMPDATLATLKIQPSEPRDSAVYFCASGAGGFEQFFGPGTRLTVL.

V is TRBV19 and J is TRBJ1-2, with 7 bases lining up with TRBD1. CDR1 LNHDA and CDR2 SQIVND come from the germline V gene (reference sequence). This CDR3 has 15 amino acids. The J segment lost 1 base and the V segment lost 4 bases, leaving 6 bases of the junction unmatched. The CDR3 is CASSRGGGINYGYTF. The CDR3, as DNA: TGTGCCAGTAGTAGAGGGGGCGGAATTAACTATGGCTACACCTTC.

The chain combines TRBV27 with TRBJ2-5; 7 bases agree with TRBD1. Germline CDR1 is MNHEY and CDR2 is SMNVEV (reference sequence). Trimming removed 3 bases from V and 5 bases from J; junction bases left unmatched: 9. The CDR3 totals 15 residues. The CDR3 here is CASSFRQGWTETQYF. In DNA form, the CDR3 reads TGTGCCAGCAGTTTCAGACAGGGTTGGACGGAGACCCAGTACTTC.